This T cell receptor beta chain was identified during a study of Graves' ophthalmopathy and Graves' hyperthyroidism (dated by TCRdb to about 2018). For the study in its entirety: Peripheral blood was collected at initial diagnosis, before any treatment. The study used signatures of the TCR beta repertoire to tell Graves' ophthalmopathy apart from Graves' hyperthyroidism and to predict which patients would progress to ophthalmopathy. In total, around 140 blood samples were TCR-sequenced: fewer than 50 ophthalmopathy, under 85 hyperthyroidism and about 17 hyperthyroidism-to-ophthalmopathy patients. To explore V-J signatures that separate ophthalmopathy from hyperthyroidism, a discovery set of about 96 patients was enrolled, consisting of 40 to 45 with ophthalmopathy and roughly 60 with stable hyperthyroidism. For independent validation, a separate cohort was made up of fewer than 20 hyperthyroidism patients plus 17 patients who later progressed from hyperthyroidism to ophthalmopathy. In five or six hyperthyroidism patients, T-cell repertoires of thyroid tissue and blood were compared. Once sampling was done, hyperthyroidism patients were given methimazole at a starting dose of 30 mg daily, while ophthalmopathy patients were given high-dose intravenous methylprednisolone. The approximately 90 discovery patients were divided at random into training and test sets in a 7:3 ratio. The study at large found these results: Most expanded thyroid clonotypes with frequency above 0.001 were also detected in blood, suggesting blood repertoires may reflect the thyroid immune response. No statistical method was used to set the sample size in advance, and the investigators knew which group each participant was assigned to. In validation, the model predicted ophthalmopathy progression with over 60% sensitivity and roughly 72% specificity; roughly 11 predicted patients were CT-confirmed with GO in a median of about 6.1 months. Ophthalmopathy was separated from stable hyperthyroidism by the 13-signature model with more than 85% sensitivity and approximately 84% specificity in cross-validation and with 80%/75% in the test set.

TCR beta CDR3 regions were amplified from RNA transcripts for repertoire sequencing. The first round was an RT-PCR using HTBI primers with the Qiagen OneStep RT-PCR kit, and this first round was followed by a second-round multiplex PCR, then size selection and purification. Libraries were sequenced paired-end with 100 bp reads on an Illumina HiSeq2000. As for the authors' bioinformatics: Reads were processed with SOAPnuke, discarding reads with adapters, uncalled bases, mean Phred below 15, or no exact constant-primer or identifier match. COPE v1.2.5 was used to merge the high-quality paired reads. Each unique nucleotide sequence was defined as a clonotype, and clonotypes were aligned to IMGT TRB V, D and J references with MiTCR v1.1. The analysis was limited to V-J combinations with a frequency above 0.0001, which together covered approximately 99% of repertoires. A TCR clonal expansion and chaos score per V-J combination was defined as the ratio of F50 clonal expansion to chaos observed in the TCRdist matrix. Welch's t-statistics and random forest were used to reduce the features to about a dozen V-J combinations, which were then used as input to a naive Bayes classifier. The Morisita-Horn index was used to measure how similar the thyroid and blood repertoires were. TCRdb reprocessing: public reads trimmed at Q25 with fastp, clones called with MiXCR, in-frame beta chains kept. Every entry covers one CDR3 protein and lists the most common genes and DNA from its rows. TCRdb, rather than the study authors, made the V and J calls. The sample contains about 420,000 distinct CDR3 sequences, roughly 21% of them found a single time. The top ten clonotypes cover 2.5% to 3% of the sample.

Hyperthyroidism was considered stable if no progression to ophthalmopathy occurred within 18 months of follow-up. Hyperthyroidism patients were newly diagnosed, with disease duration under 2 months, and aged 18 to 65 years. Patients were excluded if they had other autoimmune diseases, uncontrolled infections, pregnancy or lactation. Clinical symptoms, serum thyroxine, TRAb, thyroid ultrasound and orbital computed tomography formed the basis of the diagnosis. Ficoll-Paque density gradient centrifugation was used to isolate PBMCs from around 9.1 ml of fresh peripheral blood. Trizol reagent was used to extract the total RNA, and its quality was then checked on an Agilent 2100 Bioanalyzer. A word on this clonotype: It lacks a known antigen. Base-call qualities are not available, and no considerably larger clone is one nucleotide away.

The CDR3 runs 13 residues from the cysteine to the phenylalanine. CDR3 DNA is the only sequence kept; it has 39 bases, read in frame from the first base. V sheds 7 bases and J sheds 4 bases, leaving 13 bases between their ends. The specimen was peripheral blood. The sequence is built from TRBV12-3 or TRBV12-4 and TRBJ1-1; too little of a D gene remains to name it. This clonotype was obtained from a woman between 18 and 30 years old with stable Graves' hyperthyroidism. Donor details come from another sample of the same person, matched by shared clones. The CDR3 region reads CASKGEVGTEAFF. The DNA sequence is as follows: TGTGCCAGCAAAGGCGAAGTAGGCACTGAAGCTTTCTTT.